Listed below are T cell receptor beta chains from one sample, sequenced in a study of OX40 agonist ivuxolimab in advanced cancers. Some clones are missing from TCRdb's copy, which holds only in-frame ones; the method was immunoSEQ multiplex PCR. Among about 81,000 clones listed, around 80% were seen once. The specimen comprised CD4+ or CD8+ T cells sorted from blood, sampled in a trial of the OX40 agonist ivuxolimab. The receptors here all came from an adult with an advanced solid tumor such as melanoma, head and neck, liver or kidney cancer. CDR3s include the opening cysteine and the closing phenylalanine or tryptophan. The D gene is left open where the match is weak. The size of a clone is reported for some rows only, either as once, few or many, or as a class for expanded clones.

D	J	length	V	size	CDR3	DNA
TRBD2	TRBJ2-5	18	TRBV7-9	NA	CASTLPELREGSVETQYF	TGTGCCAGCACTCTCCCCGAGTTACGGGAGGGGAGTGTCGAGACCCAGTACTTC
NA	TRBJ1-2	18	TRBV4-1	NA	CASSQAWIPPGSNYGYTF	TGCGCCAGCAGCCAAGCCTGGATCCCCCCTGGGTCTAACTATGGCTACACCTTC
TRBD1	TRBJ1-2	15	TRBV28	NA	CASSPGTGSNYGYTF	TGTGCCAGCAGCCCCGGGACAGGGTCTAACTATGGCTACACCTTC
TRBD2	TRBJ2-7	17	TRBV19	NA	CASSIDRTSGSRNEQYF	TGTGCCAGTAGTATAGACCGGACTAGCGGGAGTAGGAACGAGCAGTACTTC
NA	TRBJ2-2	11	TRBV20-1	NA	CSAFWTGELFF	TGCAGTGCATTCTGGACCGGGGAGCTGTTTTTT
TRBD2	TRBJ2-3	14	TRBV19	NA	CATLAGAMGDTQYF	TGTGCCACATTAGCGGGGGCTATGGGAGATACGCAGTATTTT
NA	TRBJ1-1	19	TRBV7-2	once	CASSLALFGKGQRNTEAFF	TGTGCCAGCAGCTTAGCGCTGTTTGGTAAGGGGCAGAGGAACACTGAAGCTTTCTTT
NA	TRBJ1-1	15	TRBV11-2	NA	CASSDWGGTNTEAFF	TGTGCCAGCAGCGATTGGGGCGGAACGAACACTGAAGCTTTCTTT
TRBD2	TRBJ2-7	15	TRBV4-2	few	CASSQPMGGGYEQYF	TGTGCCAGCAGCCAACCTATGGGCGGGGGCTACGAGCAGTACTTC
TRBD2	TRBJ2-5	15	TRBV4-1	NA	CASSPTGTSGETQYF	TGCGCCAGCAGCCCGACCGGGACTAGCGGTGAGACCCAGTACTTC
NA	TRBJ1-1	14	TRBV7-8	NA	CASSLVPGSSEAFF	TGTGCCAGCAGCTTAGTTCCGGGATCGTCTGAAGCTTTCTTT
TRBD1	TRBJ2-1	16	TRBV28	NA	CASSFSGQASYNEQFF	TGTGCCAGCAGTTTTTCCGGACAGGCCTCCTACAATGAGCAGTTCTTC
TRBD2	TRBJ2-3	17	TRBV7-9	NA	CASRPELAPKRTDTQYF	TGTGCCAGCAGACCGGAACTAGCGCCCAAGAGGACAGATACGCAGTATTTT
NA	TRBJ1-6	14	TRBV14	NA	CASSQGGYNSPLHF	TGTGCCAGCAGCCAAGGGGGGTATAATTCACCCCTCCACTTT
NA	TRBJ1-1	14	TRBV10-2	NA	CASSEGQMNTEAFF	TGCGCCAGCAGTGAGGGACAGATGAACACTGAAGCTTTCTTT
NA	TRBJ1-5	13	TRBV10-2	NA	CASSIRNNQPQHF	TGCGCCAGCAGTATTAGAAACAATCAGCCCCAGCATTTT
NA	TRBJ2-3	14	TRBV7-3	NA	CASSLGSRTDTQYF	TGTGCCAGCAGCTTAGGGTCTCGGACAGATACGCAGTATTTT
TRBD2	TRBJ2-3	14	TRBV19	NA	CASRTSSLTDTQYF	TGTGCCAGTAGGACTAGCTCTTTAACAGATACGCAGTATTTT
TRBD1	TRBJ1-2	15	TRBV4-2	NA	CASSQTVDRDWGYTF	TGTGCCAGCAGCCAAACCGTCGACAGGGACTGGGGCTACACCTTC
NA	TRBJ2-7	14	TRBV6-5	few	CASSYSDSTYEQYF	TGTGCCAGCAGTTACTCCGACAGTACCTACGAGCAGTACTTC
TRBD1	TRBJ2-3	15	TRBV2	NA	CASNRQGSSTDTQYF	TGTGCCAGCAACAGACAGGGGTCTAGCACAGATACGCAGTATTTT
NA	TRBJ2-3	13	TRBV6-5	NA	CASSYKLADTQYF	TGTGCCAGCAGTTACAAACTAGCAGATACGCAGTATTTT
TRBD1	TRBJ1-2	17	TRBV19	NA	CASSIDPSGTGYYGYTF	TGTGCCAGTAGTATTGACCCTTCCGGGACAGGGTACTATGGCTACACCTTC
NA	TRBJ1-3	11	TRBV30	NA	CAWSDPEELYF	TGTGCCTGGAGTGACCCCGAAGAGTTATATTTT
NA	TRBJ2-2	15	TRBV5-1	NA	CASSLIAWNTGELFF	TGCGCCAGCAGCTTAATAGCGTGGAACACCGGGGAGCTGTTTTTT
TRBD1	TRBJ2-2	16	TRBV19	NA	CASIQGQGAYTGELFF	TGTGCCAGTATCCAGGGACAGGGGGCTTACACCGGGGAGCTGTTTTTT
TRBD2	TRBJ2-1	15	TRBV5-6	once	CASRPTSGPYNEQFF	TGTGCCAGCAGACCCACTAGCGGTCCCTACAATGAGCAGTTCTTC
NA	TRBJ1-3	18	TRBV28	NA	CASSPPVTDEPSGNTIYF	TGTGCCAGCAGTCCCCCCGTGACGGACGAGCCCTCTGGAAACACCATATATTTT
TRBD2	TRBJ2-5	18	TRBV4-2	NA	CASSQVEGLAATPETQYF	TGTGCCAGCAGCCAAGTTGAGGGCCTAGCGGCGACACCAGAGACCCAGTACTTC
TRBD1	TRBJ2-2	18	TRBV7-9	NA	CASSQPETGTGPTGELFF	TGTGCCAGCAGCCAACCTGAAACCGGGACAGGGCCCACCGGGGAGCTGTTTTTT
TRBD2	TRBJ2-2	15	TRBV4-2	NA	CASSQVAGGTGELFF	TGTGCCAGCAGCCAAGTAGCGGGAGGGACCGGGGAGCTGTTTTTT
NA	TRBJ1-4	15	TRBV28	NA	CASRRTGATNEKLFF	TGTGCCAGCAGGAGAACAGGAGCAACTAATGAAAAACTGTTTTTT
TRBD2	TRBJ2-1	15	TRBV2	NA	CASSEVAGAYNEQFF	TGTGCCAGCAGTGAAGTAGCGGGAGCCTACAATGAGCAGTTCTTC
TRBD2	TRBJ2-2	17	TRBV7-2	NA	CASSRQSGRANTGELFF	TGCGCCAGCAGCCGACAAAGCGGGAGGGCGAACACCGGGGAGCTGTTTTTT
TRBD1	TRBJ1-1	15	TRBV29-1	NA	CSANHRPGQGNEAFF	TGCAGCGCAAATCATAGACCGGGACAGGGGAATGAAGCTTTCTTT
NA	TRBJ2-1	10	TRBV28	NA	CASAMGEQFF	TGTGCCAGCGCGATGGGTGAGCAGTTCTTC
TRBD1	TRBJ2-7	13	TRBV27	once	CASSLTGQGGQYF	TGTGCCAGCAGTTTAACAGGACAGGGTGGGCAGTACTTC
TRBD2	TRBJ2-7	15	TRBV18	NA	CASSPTSGTIYEQYF	TGTGCCAGCTCACCAACTAGCGGGACCATCTACGAGCAGTACTTC
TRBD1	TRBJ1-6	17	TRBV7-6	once	CASSLGDRDFYNSPLHF	TGTGCCAGCAGCTTGGGGGACAGGGATTTTTATAATTCACCCCTCCACTTT
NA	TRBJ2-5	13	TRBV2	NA	CARGRDHQETQYF	TGTGCCCGCGGCCGGGACCACCAAGAGACCCAGTACTTC
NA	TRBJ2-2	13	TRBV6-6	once	CASSTWAWQELFF	TGTGCCAGCAGTACCTGGGCCTGGCAGGAGCTGTTTTTT
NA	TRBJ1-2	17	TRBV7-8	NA	CASSSQPRISYNYGYTF	TGTGCCAGCAGCTCGCAACCCCGAATCTCATACAACTATGGCTACACCTTC